The present T cell receptor (beta chain) was sequenced within a study of cytomegalovirus exposure and HLA in healthy donors. Study in general: A previous analysis identified more than 100 million unique TCR beta sequences derived from some 200 million T cells.

V trimming: 0 bases; J trimming: 7 bases; junction bases outside the gene matches: 5. From germline, CDR1 is SGHNT and CDR2 YYREEE (reference sequence). The CDR3 is 16 residues long. PCR amplification relied on 60 Vbeta primers (plus 13 Jbeta primers). Assay used: immunoSEQ multiplex PCR; TCRdb lists only in-frame clones, some missing. The ten most abundant clones cover approximately 2.6% of a sample with approximately 120,000 clones. Study-wide findings and caveats: Roughly uniform sequencing depth across donors was assumed, possibly incorrectly. Earlier analysis found most TCR beta V segments productive about 87% or about 30% of the time. Associated with cytomegalovirus, according to the listing, were about 160 TCR beta chains.

For this clone: Its antigen is undetermined.

Sequenced input: PBMCs. The chain links TRBV5-4 to TRBJ2-1, with 12 bases lining up with TRBD2. The receptor comes from a man aged 25-45 years in good health and CMV-seronegative. The CDR3 nucleotides read TGTGCCAGCAGCTTGGGATCTAGCGGGAGGGAAAATGAGCAGTTCTTC. Translated, it gives CASSLGSSGRENEQFF.